The sample holds one count of the clone carrying this TCR beta chain. The sample is drawn from a study of blood T cell repertoires in COVID-19. Germline CDR1 reads LGHNA; CDR2 reads YNFKEQ. This CDR3 is 14 amino acids long. Trimming removed 4 bases at V and 6 bases at J, with 16 bases between. The method was immunoSEQ multiplex PCR; TCRdb's version includes in-frame clones alone and lacks a portion of them. The repertoire holds 200,000 or so clones, roughly 86% seen once, with around 2.8% in the top ten. The source of this sequence is a woman in her sixties or seventies with acute or convalescent COVID-19. The V and J genes are TRBV4-2 and TRBJ2-7; D is perhaps TRBD1 (6 bases). The sample taken for sequencing was peripheral blood. The CDR3 bases are TGTGCCAGCAGCCGTTTGACAGGTTATGCCGAGCAGTACTTC. Amino acids: CASSRLTGYAEQYF.